A single sample is the source of the 30 T cell receptor beta chains below, sequenced in a study of molecular identifiers for immune sequencing clone quantification. TCRdb processed the PCR reads anew with MiXCR; each CDR3 protein has one entry. Among 40,000 to 45,000 distinct CDR3 sequences listed, 15% to 20% were seen once. The sequenced sample was naive CD8+ T cells from blood, with Jurkat cell RNA spiked in. Subset meaning: FACS-sorted CD8+CD4-CCR7+CD45RA+ naive T cells. Receptors were obtained from a human donor in good health. Some libraries in this study had Jurkat cell RNA spiked in.

Many counts were recorded for this clonotype. The rearrangement joins TRBV2 to TRBJ1-1; no clear D gene. Germline CDR1 reads SNHLY; CDR2 reads FYNNEI. V was clipped by 3 bases and J by 2 bases, with 4 bases between them. The CDR3 totals 12 residues. The CDR3 DNA is TGTGCCAGCAGTGACAGTAACACTGAAGCTTTCTTT. Residues: CASSDSNTEAFF.

This clonotype appeared a few times. The chain combines TRBV12-3 or TRBV12-4 with TRBJ2-1, with D possibly matching TRBD2 (6 bases). V lost 6 bases to trimming and J lost 5 bases, with 17 bases between them. This CDR3 has 15 residues. For the CDR3, the DNA is TGTGCCAGCAGGCAGTCCGGGGGAGAGCACAATGAGCAGTTCTTC. Amino acids: CASRQSGGEHNEQFF.

This clonotype came up many times. The rearrangement uses TRBV27 and TRBJ2-3, with D perhaps TRBD2 (6 bases). Germline assignment: CDR1 MNHEY and CDR2 SMNVEV (reference sequence). The CDR3 is 16 amino acids. Trimming left V 0 bases short and J 2 bases short, with 12 bases between. CDR3 bases: TGTGCCAGCAGTTTATCTAGCGGCCTTTACACAGATACGCAGTATTTT. Its protein product is CASSLSSGLYTDTQYF.

In this sample, this clonotype turned up a few times. Possible read error: a much larger clone is one base away. This sequence joins TRBV6-5 and TRBJ2-3; D is undetermined. CDR1 MNHEY and CDR2 SVGAGI come from the germline V gene. This CDR3 has 15 residues. CDR3 protein: CAGSYENDSTDTQYF. The DNA for the CDR3 is TGTGCCGGCAGTTACGAAAACGACAGCACAGATACGCAGTATTTT.

By frequency in the sample, this clonotype is medium-sized. The chain recombines TRBV7-9 with TRBJ1-5, with unresolved D. CDR1 and CDR2 (germline): SEHNR, FQNEAQ (reference sequence). V was cut by 1 base and J by 3 bases, with 10 bases left in between. CDR3 length: 15 residues. The CDR3 protein is CASSLDQEANQPQHF. CDR3 bases: TGTGCCAGCAGCTTAGACCAGGAGGCCAATCAGCCCCAGCATTTT.

This clonotype was seen ten or more times. This chain connects TRBV9 to TRBJ1-1, with 8 nucleotides matching TRBD1. The V gene's germline CDR1 is SGDLS and CDR2 YYNGEE. This CDR3 comprises 13 residues. The V segment lost 3 bases and the J segment 4 bases; nucleotides outside the gene matches: 2. The CDR3 is CASSATGGTEAFF. The CDR3 DNA reads as TGTGCCAGCAGCGCAACAGGGGGCACTGAAGCTTTCTTT.

The rearrangement uses TRBV20-1 and TRBJ1-6, with TRBD1 matching 8 bases. Losses at the gene ends were 0 bases for V and 4 bases for J; bases not matched to a gene: 5. From germline, CDR1 is DFQATT and CDR2 SNEGSKA (reference sequence). The CDR3 loop spans 16 amino acids. CDR3 loop: CSARDQGAKYNSPLHF. CDR3 bases: TGCAGTGCTAGAGATCAGGGGGCGAAGTATAATTCACCCCTCCACTTT.

This clonotype was detected ten times or more. This sequence joins TRBV9 and TRBJ2-3; D uncertain. V lost 0 bases, J lost 4 bases, and 6 bases lay in between. CDR3 length: 13 residues. Germline CDR1 and CDR2: SGDLS and YYNGEE. The CDR3: CASSVELADTQYF. DNA for the CDR3: TGTGCCAGCAGCGTAGAATTGGCAGATACGCAGTATTTT.

In its sample, this clonotype was seen many times. V and J are TRBV5-4 and TRBJ2-7; TRBD2 aligns across 7 bases. The germline gives CDR1 SGHNT, CDR2 YYREEE (reference sequence). V trimming: 3 bases; J trimming: 5 bases; junction bases outside the gene matches: 8. This CDR3 spans 14 amino acids. The CDR3 loop is CASSSGLVPHEQYF. CDR3 DNA: TGTGCCAGCAGCTCCGGACTAGTTCCCCACGAGCAGTACTTC. Full variable domain (remainder filled in from reference TRBV5-4 and TRBJ2-7): ETGVTQSPTHLIKTRGQQVTLRCSSQSGHNTVSWYQQALGQGPQFIFQYYREEENGRGNFPPRFSGLQFPNYSSELNVNALELDDSALYLCASSSGLVPHEQYFGPGTRLTVT.

This clonotype was counted ten times or more. V gene TRBV7-6 combines with J gene TRBJ2-3; D might be TRBD2 (5 bases). The ends were cut back, 5 bases at V and 1 base at J, with 10 bases in the middle. The CDR3 runs 14 residues. Germline lookup yields CDR1 SGHVS and CDR2 FNYEAQ. Here the CDR3 reads CASSPVGGTDTQYF. Here the CDR3 DNA reads TGTGCCAGCAGCCCGGTGGGAGGCACAGATACGCAGTATTTT.

Ten or more counts support this clonotype. CDR3 DNA: TGTGCCACCAGTGAGGGCGGCCGGGAGACCCAGTACTTC. Translating it yields CATSEGGRETQYF. V and J are TRBV24-1 and TRBJ2-5; no reliable D call. The germline gives CDR1 KGHDR, CDR2 SFDVKD. Trimming removed 4 bases from V and 5 bases from J, with 10 bases in between. The CDR3 sequence is 13 residues long.

This clonotype was counted at least ten times. The V gene is TRBV7-9, the J gene TRBJ1-1, with D perhaps matching TRBD1 (6 bases). Trimming stripped 5 bases from V and 8 bases from J, with 15 bases between. Germline CDR1 reads SEHNR; CDR2 reads FQNEAQ (reference sequence). CDR3 length: 13 amino acids. The CDR3 protein is CASSITGPQEAFF. The CDR3 DNA is TGTGCCAGCAGCATTACAGGGCCACAAGAAGCTTTCTTT.

For this clonotype: The CDR3 carries no conserved terminal phenylalanine or tryptophan, so it likely arises from a read error. The genes are TRBV28 and TRBJ1-5; perhaps TRBD1 as D (5 bases). Trimming cost V 5 bases and J 3 bases, with 11 bases left between them. Looked up from germline, CDR1 is MDHEN and CDR2 is SYDVKM. The CDR3 totals 14 residues. The CDR3 nucleotides read TGTGCCAGCAGTCTGAGACAGAACAATCAGCCCCAGCATTAT. It specifies CASSLRQNNQPQHY.

Ten or more counts support this clonotype. DNA for the CDR3: TGTGCCAGCAGCCATGTACAAGCTGGGGCCAACGTCCTGACTTTC. It is translated as CASSHVQAGANVLTF. The chain has TRBV11-2 and TRBJ2-6; D unclear. CDR3 length: 15 amino acids. Trimming took 5 bases from V and 2 from J, leaving 10 bases between them. The germline V gene encodes CDR1 SGHAT and CDR2 FQNNGV.

This clonotype was observed many times. J is TRBJ1-1 and V is TRBV9; D is unresolved. The CDR3 covers 12 residues. Trimming took off 3 bases at V and 7 bases at J, with 10 bases between the two ends. Germline CDR1 is SGDLS and CDR2 is YYNGEE. In DNA, the CDR3 is TGTGCCAGCAGCGGGGATGACATTGAAGCTTTCTTT. Translated, it gives CASSGDDIEAFF.

The chain is built from TRBV6-5 and TRBJ2-3; 10 bases are shared with TRBD2. This CDR3 is 15 amino acids long. Per the germline V gene, CDR1 is MNHEY and CDR2 is SVGAGI. Losses at the gene ends were 11 bases for V and 4 bases for J; bases not matched to a gene: 12. Here the CDR3 DNA reads TGTGCCGTAGGGCAAAGCGGGGGGGCCCCAGATACGCAGTATTTT. Protein product: CAVGQSGGAPDTQYF.

This clonotype was detected many times. The genes are TRBV18 and TRBJ2-1; D is unclear. The V and J ends lost 4 bases and 7 bases respectively, with 5 bases between them. This CDR3 has 11 residues. Germline V lookup: CDR1 KGHSH, CDR2 LQKENI. The CDR3 loop reads CASSLTNEQFF. Here the CDR3 DNA reads TGTGCCAGCTCACTAACTAATGAGCAGTTCTTC.

This clonotype was seen ten or more times. The V and J genes are TRBV11-3 and TRBJ2-3, with TRBD1 matching over 7 bases. Germline CDR1 SGHNT, CDR2 YENEEA. With 5 bases clipped from V and 2 bases from J, the junction kept 7 bases outside the gene matches. The CDR3 is made up of 15 amino acids. The CDR3 DNA is TGTGCCAGCAGCGCCAGGGACAGTAACACAGATACGCAGTATTTT. This translates into CASSARDSNTDTQYF.

This clonotype came up many times. The rearrangement links TRBV5-4 to TRBJ2-7, with 9 nucleotides matching TRBD2. The CDR3 length is 15 residues. V lost 3 bases to trimming and J lost 4 bases; unmatched junction nucleotides: 8. In germline, CDR1 is SGHNT, CDR2 YYREEE (reference sequence). DNA of the CDR3: TGTGCCAGCAGCTGGGGCACGGCGGGAGGGTACGAGCAGTACTTC. Its translation: CASSWGTAGGYEQYF.

This clonotype occurred many times. The J gene is TRBJ2-3, the V gene TRBV10-3, with D possibly called TRBD1 or TRBD2 (6 bases each). Germline values: CDR1 ENHRY, CDR2 SYGVKD. Trimming took 6 bases from V and 3 from J, leaving 22 bases between them. The length of the CDR3 is 17 residues. Here the CDR3 reads CAIRNIFGGLRTDTQYF. The DNA for the CDR3 is TGTGCCATCAGGAACATTTTTGGGGGGCTGAGGACAGATACGCAGTATTTT.

This clonotype was recorded many times. This rearrangement joins TRBV27 to TRBJ2-6, with D maybe TRBD1 (5 bases). In germline, CDR1 is MNHEY, CDR2 SMNVEV (reference sequence). V lost 4 bases to trimming and J lost 4 bases, with 20 bases between them. This CDR3 comprises 18 residues. CDR3 nucleotides: TGTGCCAGCAGTTCAACACGACAGTTGACGGACGGGGCCAACGTCCTGACTTTC. Translating gives CASSSTRQLTDGANVLTF.

This clonotype appeared many times. The chain joins TRBV9 to TRBJ2-5, with unresolved D. Trimming took off 0 bases at V and 2 bases at J, with 8 bases between the two ends. Germline CDR1 SGDLS, CDR2 YYNGEE. The CDR3 is 14 residues long. CDR3 bases: TGTGCCAGCAGCGTAGCCCAACAGCAAGAGACCCAGTACTTC. As protein: CASSVAQQQETQYF.

The chain links TRBV11-2 to TRBJ1-4; a possible D gene is TRBD1 (6 bases). The CDR3 extends over 13 amino acids. Germline CDR1 reads SGHAT; CDR2 reads FQNNGV. V shed 5 bases and J shed 5 bases, with 9 bases lying between them. In DNA, the CDR3 is TGTGCCAGCAGCGGGGGGCCAAATGAAAAACTGTTTTTT. This gives the protein CASSGGPNEKLFF.

This clonotype occurred many times. The chain combines TRBV27 with TRBJ2-3, with a weak D call TRBD1 (6 bases). This CDR3 has 12 residues. Trimming pared 6 bases from V and 11 bases from J, leaving 15 bases between. Germline loops: CDR1 MNHEY, CDR2 SMNVEV (reference sequence). CDR3 coding DNA: TGTGCCAGCAGAGTACAGGGACGCGGGCAGTATTTT. Protein product: CASRVQGRGQYF.

This clonotype was detected ten times or more. CDR3 bases: TGTGCCAGCAGCTCCTCGGACCGTAGCATAGAGACCCAGTACTTC. As protein: CASSSSDRSIETQYF. The rearrangement links TRBV13 to TRBJ2-5, with unresolved D. CDR1 and CDR2 (germline): PRHDT, FYEKMQ (reference sequence). CDR3 length equals 15 residues. V was shortened by 4 bases and J by 4 bases, with 16 bases between the two germline ends.

The sample holds many counts of this clonotype. Relative to the germline gene, one junction end is altered; a read error may explain this. The chain recombines TRBV27 with TRBJ2-7; no reliable D call. Germline lookup yields CDR1 MNHEY and CDR2 SMNVEV (reference sequence). The CDR3 runs 13 residues. The CDR3 DNA sequence: TGCGCCAGCAGCTTGGGTGCCTCCTACGAGCAGTACTTC. This encodes CASSLGASYEQYF.

This clonotype has ten or more counts. The chain links TRBV4-1 to TRBJ2-5, with 7 bases matching TRBD1. In germline, CDR1 is MGHRA, CDR2 YSYEKL. V was pared by 2 bases and J by 2 bases, with 5 bases of the junction left unmatched. This CDR3 is built from 15 residues. CDR3 residues: CASSQRRTGQETQYF. The CDR3, as DNA: TGCGCCAGCAGCCAAAGGCGGACAGGTCAAGAGACCCAGTACTTC.

This rearrangement joins TRBV30 to TRBJ1-1; D not certain. This CDR3 comprises 12 residues. Germline lookup yields CDR1 GTSNPN and CDR2 SVGIG (reference sequence). Trimming stripped 7 bases from V and 10 bases from J, with 19 bases between. CDR3 loop: CAFEIRVPGAFF. The CDR3 region has the DNA TGTGCCTTCGAAATCCGGGTGCCGGGAGCTTTCTTT.

The table lists this clonotype with many counts. J is TRBJ2-1 and V is TRBV5-4; D not resolved. The ends were cut back, 2 bases at V and 4 bases at J, with 13 bases in the middle. This CDR3 spans 15 amino acids. The germline V gene encodes CDR1 SGHNT and CDR2 YYREEE (reference sequence). The CDR3 protein is CASSFYTAPYNEQFF. The CDR3 DNA sequence: TGTGCCAGCAGCTTTTATACAGCGCCTTACAATGAGCAGTTCTTC.

This clonotype was observed many times. V is TRBV20-1 and J is TRBJ2-3, with TRBD2 identical over 12 bases. Germline V gene data show CDR1 as DFQATT and CDR2 as SNEGSKA (reference sequence). With 3 bases clipped from V and 4 bases from J, the junction kept 17 bases outside the gene matches. CDR3 length: 19 residues. CDR3 region: CSASQLAGGLRFYPDTQYF. Written as DNA, the CDR3 is TGCAGTGCTAGTCAGCTAGCGGGGGGGCTTCGATTTTATCCAGATACGCAGTATTTT.